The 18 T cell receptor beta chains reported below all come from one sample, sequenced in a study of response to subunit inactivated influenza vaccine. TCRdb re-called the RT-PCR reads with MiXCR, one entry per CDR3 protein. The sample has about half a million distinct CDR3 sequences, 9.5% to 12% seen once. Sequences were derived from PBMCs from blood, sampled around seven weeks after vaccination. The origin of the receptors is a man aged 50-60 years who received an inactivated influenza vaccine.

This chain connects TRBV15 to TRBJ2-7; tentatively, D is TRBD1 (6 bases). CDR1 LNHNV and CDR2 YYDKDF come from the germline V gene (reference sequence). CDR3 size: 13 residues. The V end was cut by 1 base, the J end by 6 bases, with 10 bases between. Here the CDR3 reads CATSRAQGSEQYF. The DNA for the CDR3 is TGTGCCACCAGCAGAGCCCAGGGGAGCGAGCAGTACTTC.

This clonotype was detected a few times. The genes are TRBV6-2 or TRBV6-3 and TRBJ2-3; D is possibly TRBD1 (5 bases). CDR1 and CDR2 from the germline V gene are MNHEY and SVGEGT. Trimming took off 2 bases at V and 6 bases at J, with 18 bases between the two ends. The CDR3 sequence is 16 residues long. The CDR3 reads CASSYPDNLQGDTQYF. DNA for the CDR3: TGTGCCAGCAGTTACCCGGACAACCTCCAAGGGGATACGCAGTATTTT.

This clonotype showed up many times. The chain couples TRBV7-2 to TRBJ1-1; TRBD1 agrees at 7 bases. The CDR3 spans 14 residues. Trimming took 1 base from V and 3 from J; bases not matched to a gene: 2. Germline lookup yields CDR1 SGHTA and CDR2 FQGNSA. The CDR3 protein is CASSLGDSYTEAFF. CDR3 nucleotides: TGTGCCAGCAGCTTAGGGGACAGCTACACTGAAGCTTTCTTT.

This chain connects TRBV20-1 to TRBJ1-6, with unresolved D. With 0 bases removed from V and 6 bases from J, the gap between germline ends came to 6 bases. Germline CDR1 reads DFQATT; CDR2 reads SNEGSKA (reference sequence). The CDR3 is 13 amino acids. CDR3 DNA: TGCAGTGCTAGAGATCCGAGTAATTCACCCCTCCACTTT. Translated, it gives CSARDPSNSPLHF.

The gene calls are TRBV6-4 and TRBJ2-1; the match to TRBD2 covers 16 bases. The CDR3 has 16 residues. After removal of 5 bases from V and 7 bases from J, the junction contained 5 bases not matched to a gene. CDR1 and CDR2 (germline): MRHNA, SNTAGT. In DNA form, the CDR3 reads TGTGCCAGCAGTCCCGGGACTAGCGGGAGGGCGAATGAGCAGTTCTTC. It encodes CASSPGTSGRANEQFF.

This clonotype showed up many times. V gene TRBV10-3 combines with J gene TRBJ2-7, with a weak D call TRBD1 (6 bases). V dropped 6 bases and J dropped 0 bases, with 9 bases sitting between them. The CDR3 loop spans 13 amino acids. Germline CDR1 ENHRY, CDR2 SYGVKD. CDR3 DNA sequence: TGTGCCATCAGGGACAGCAACTCCTACGAGCAGTACTTC. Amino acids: CAIRDSNSYEQYF.

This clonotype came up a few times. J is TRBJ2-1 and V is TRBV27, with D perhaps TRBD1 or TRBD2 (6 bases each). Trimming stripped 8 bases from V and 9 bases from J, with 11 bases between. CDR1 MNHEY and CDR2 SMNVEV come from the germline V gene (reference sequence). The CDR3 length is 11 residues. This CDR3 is CASGGLLEQFF. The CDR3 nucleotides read TGTGCCAGCGGGGGGCTGCTTGAGCAGTTCTTC.

The CDR3 DNA reads as TGTGCCAGCAGCTTACTCTCCGGGACAGGGGTGGAGACCCAGTACTTC. The encoded protein is CASSLLSGTGVETQYF. V and J are TRBV11-2 and TRBJ2-5; 10 bases agree with TRBD1. Germline values: CDR1 SGHAT, CDR2 FQNNGV. This CDR3 is built from 16 residues. V lost 2 bases to trimming and J lost 5 bases; unmatched junction nucleotides: 8.

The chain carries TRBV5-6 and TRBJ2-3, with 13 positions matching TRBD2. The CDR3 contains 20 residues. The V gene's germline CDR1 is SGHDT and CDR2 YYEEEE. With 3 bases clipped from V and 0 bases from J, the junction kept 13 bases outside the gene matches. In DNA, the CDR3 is TGTGCCAGCAGCTCAGCAATTGGACTAGCGGGGGCAAAGAGCACAGATACGCAGTATTTT. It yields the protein CASSSAIGLAGAKSTDTQYF.

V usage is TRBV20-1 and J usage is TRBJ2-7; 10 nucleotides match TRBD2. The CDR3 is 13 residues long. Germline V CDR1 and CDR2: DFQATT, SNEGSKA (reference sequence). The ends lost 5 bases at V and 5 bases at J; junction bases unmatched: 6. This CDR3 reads CSAPSGSTDEQYF. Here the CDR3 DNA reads TGCAGTGCTCCTAGCGGGAGCACTGACGAGCAGTACTTC.

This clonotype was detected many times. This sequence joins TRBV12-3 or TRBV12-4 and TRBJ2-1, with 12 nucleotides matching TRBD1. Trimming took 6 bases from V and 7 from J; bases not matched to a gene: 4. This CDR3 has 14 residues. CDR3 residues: CASRGQGARNEQFF. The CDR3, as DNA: TGTGCCAGCAGGGGACAGGGGGCAAGAAATGAGCAGTTCTTC.

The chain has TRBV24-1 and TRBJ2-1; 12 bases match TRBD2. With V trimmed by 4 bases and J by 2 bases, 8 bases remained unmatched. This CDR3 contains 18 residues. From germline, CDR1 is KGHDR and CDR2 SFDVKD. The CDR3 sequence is CATSESITSGRTYNEQFF. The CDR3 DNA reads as TGTGCCACCAGTGAATCCATTACTAGCGGGAGGACCTACAATGAGCAGTTCTTC.

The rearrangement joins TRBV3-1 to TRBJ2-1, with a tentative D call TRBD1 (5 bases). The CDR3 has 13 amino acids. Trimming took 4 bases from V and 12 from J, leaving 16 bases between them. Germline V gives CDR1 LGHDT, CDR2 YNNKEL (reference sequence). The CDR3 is CASSLKGIERQFF. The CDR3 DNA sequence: TGTGCCAGCAGCCTCAAGGGGATAGAGAGGCAGTTCTTC.

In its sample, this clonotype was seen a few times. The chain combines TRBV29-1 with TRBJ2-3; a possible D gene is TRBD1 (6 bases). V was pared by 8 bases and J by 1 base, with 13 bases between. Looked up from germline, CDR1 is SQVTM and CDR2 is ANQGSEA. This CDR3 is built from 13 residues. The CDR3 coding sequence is TGCAGCCAACAGGGCTCGGGCACAGATACGCAGTATTTT. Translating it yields CSQQGSGTDTQYF.

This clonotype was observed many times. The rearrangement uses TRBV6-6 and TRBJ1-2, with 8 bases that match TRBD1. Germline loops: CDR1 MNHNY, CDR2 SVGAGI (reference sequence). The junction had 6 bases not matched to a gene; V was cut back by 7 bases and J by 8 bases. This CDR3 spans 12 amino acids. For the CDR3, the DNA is TGTGCCAGCACGTTTGACAGGGGAGGCTACACCTTC. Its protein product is CASTFDRGGYTF.

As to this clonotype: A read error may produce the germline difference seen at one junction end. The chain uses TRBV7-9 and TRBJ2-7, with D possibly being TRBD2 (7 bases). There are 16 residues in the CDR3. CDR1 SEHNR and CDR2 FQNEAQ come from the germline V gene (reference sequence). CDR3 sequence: CASSLADSRGTYEQYF. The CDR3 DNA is TGTGCCAGCAGCCTAGCGGACAGCCGGGGCACCTACGAGCAGTACTTC.

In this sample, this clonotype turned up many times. In DNA, the CDR3 is TGCAGTGCCCCCGCCAGGAGTGAGCAGTTCTTC. This codes for CSAPARSEQFF. The rearrangement joins TRBV20-1 to TRBJ2-1; D not resolved. From germline, CDR1 is DFQATT and CDR2 SNEGSKA (reference sequence). Trimming left V 6 bases short and J 9 bases short, with 12 bases between. This CDR3 has 11 residues.

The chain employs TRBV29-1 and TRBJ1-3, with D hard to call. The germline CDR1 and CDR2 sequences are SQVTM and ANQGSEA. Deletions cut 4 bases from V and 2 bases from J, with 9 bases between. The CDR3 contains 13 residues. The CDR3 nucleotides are TGCAGCGTTGCTCAGGAACCTGGAAACACCATATATTTT. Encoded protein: CSVAQEPGNTIYF.